Sequencing of this TCR beta chain was carried out in a study of blood T cell repertoires in COVID-19 (TCRdb year 2020). In the study overall: Samples covering the acute and convalescent phases of COVID-19 were provided by collaborators in the United States, Italy and Spain. HLA class I and class II types, where available, came from metadata supplied by the sample provider rather than from assay-based typing. A de-identified subject ID, COVID-19 status, age in years and sex were almost always included in the sample metadata. Deeply sampled blood TCRbeta repertoires from subjects exposed to, actively infected with, or recovered from COVID-19 were included in the dataset. The repertoires were released in a freely available public database meant as a resource for research on the immune response to SARS-CoV-2. Samples were obtained from the ongoing ImmuneRACE study (first 160 participants) and from some 1,200 subjects provided by 6 global collaborators. The material from the prospective study consisted of cDNA or gDNA derived from T cells, B-cell-depleted T cells, or PBMCs.

Worth noting for this clone: Its antigen is not yet known. The sample holds no much larger clone one base away, and base qualities are not on file.

Enrolling through a virtual design, the prospective study's participants ranged in age from about 18 to 100 years and lived across some 23 United States geographic areas. In the prospective study, cohorts were assigned on the basis of participant-reported clinical history obtained from a screening survey and a study questionnaire. Mobile phlebotomists in the prospective study collected whole blood, serum and a nasopharyngeal or oropharyngeal swab from every participant. Participants in the prospective study had the option to provide additional blood draws and questionnaires over a roughly 2-month period. Before DNA extraction, blood samples from the prospective study were shipped at room temperature or frozen. TCRbeta CDR3 regions were amplified from genomic DNA using the immunoSEQ Assay, a bias-controlled multiplex PCR. As for the authors' bioinformatics: Nucleated cell counts per sample were estimated from amplification of reference gene primers within the assay. Sequence reads were collapsed and filtered to measure the absolute abundance of every unique TCRbeta CDR3 rearrangement. For each sample, productive Simpson clonality was calculated by taking the square root of Simpson's diversity index across productive rearrangements. TCRdb's version of the immuneACCESS table is confined to in-frame rearrangements and falls short of the full clone set. An unresolved V gene accounts for under half of the shortfall where checked; the remainder is of unknown origin. The D gene and trimming were derived from the DNA, and the V and J assignments and clone size from that table. The sample contains 200,000 to 250,000 clones, about four fifths of them found a single time. The ten largest clonotypes hold 8.5% to 10% of the sample.

Germline trimming: 0 bases from V, 8 bases from J; junction bases outside gene matches: 15. Via the germline V gene, CDR1 is MGHRA and CDR2 YSYEKL. From cysteine to phenylalanine, the CDR3 is 17 amino acids long. Just the 51-base CDR3 DNA is kept, in frame starting at base 1. Findings and caveats that apply to the study as a whole: The quantity of clinical and demographic metadata differed by source and by participant and was supplied without curation.

The sample taken for sequencing was PBMCs or T cells enriched from blood (not recorded which). This TCR was sampled from a woman between 50 and 59 years old with acute COVID-19. This chain is built from TRBV4-1 and TRBJ1-2; 7 bases in the middle match TRBD1. The CDR3 reads as follows: CASSQELNRGSVRGYTF. At the DNA level, the sequence is TGCGCCAGCAGCCAAGAGTTGAACAGGGGTTCGGTGCGCGGCTACACCTTC.